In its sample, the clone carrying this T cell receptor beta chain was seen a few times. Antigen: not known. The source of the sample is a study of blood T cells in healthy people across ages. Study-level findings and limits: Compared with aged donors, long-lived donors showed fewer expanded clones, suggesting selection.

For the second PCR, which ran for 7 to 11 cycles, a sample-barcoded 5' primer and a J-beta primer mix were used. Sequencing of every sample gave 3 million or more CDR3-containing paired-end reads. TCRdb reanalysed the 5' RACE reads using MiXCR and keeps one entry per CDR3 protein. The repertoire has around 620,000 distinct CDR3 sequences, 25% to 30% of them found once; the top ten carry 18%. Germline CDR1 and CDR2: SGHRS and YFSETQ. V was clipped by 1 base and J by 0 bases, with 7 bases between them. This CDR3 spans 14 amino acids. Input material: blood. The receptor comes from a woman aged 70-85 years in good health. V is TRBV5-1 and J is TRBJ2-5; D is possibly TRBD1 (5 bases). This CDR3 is CASSLMTDQETQYF. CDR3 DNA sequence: TGCGCCAGCAGCTTGATGACAGACCAAGAGACCCAGTACTTC. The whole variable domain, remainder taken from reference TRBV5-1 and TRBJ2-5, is KAGVTQTPRYLIKTRGQQVTLSCSPISGHRSVSWYQQTPGQGLQFLFEYFSETQRNKGNFPGRFSGRQFSNSRSEMNVSTLELGDSALYLCASSLMTDQETQYFGPGTRLLVL.